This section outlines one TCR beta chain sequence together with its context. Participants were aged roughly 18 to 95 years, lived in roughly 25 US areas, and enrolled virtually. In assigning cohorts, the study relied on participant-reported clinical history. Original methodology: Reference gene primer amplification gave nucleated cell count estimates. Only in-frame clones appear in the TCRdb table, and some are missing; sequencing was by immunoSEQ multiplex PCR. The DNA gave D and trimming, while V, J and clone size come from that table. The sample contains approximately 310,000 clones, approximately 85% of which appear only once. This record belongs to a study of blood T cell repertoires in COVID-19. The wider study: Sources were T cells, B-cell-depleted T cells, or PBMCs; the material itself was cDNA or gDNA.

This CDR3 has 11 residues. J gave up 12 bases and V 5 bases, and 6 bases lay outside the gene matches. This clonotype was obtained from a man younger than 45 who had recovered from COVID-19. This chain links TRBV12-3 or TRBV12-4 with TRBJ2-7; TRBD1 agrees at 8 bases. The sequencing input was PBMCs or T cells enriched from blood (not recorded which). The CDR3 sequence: CASSLGQGGYF. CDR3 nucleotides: TGTGCCAGCAGTCTAGGACAGGGAGGGTACTTC.